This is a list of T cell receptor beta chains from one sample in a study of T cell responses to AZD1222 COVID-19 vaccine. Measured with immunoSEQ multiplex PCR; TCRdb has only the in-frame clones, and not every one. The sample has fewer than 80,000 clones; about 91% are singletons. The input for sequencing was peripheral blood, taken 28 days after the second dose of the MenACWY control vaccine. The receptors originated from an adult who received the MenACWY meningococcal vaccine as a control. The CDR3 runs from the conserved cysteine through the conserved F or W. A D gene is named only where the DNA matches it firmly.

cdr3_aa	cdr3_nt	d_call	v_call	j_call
CASRSSGSRETQYF	TGTGCCAGCAGGAGTAGCGGGAGCCGCGAGACCCAGTACTTC	TRBD2	TRBV7-8	TRBJ2-5
CASSISQDGPRYEQYF	TGTGCCAGTAGTATATCACAGGACGGTCCCCGCTACGAGCAGTACTTC	NA	TRBV19	TRBJ2-7
CASGLSAGNTGELFF	TGTGCTAGTGGTTTGTCGGCGGGGAACACCGGGGAGCTGTTTTTT	NA	TRBV12-5	TRBJ2-2
CASSSQGQGATDTQYF	TGTGCCAGCAGTTCACAGGGACAGGGAGCCACAGATACGCAGTATTTT	TRBD1	TRBV28	TRBJ2-3
CAPVGHGVGNSPLHF	TGTGCCCCAGTCGGTCACGGAGTGGGGAATTCACCCCTCCACTTT	NA	TRBV24-1	TRBJ1-6
CASSLVGQDNTEAFF	TGCGCCAGCAGTTTAGTGGGACAGGATAACACTGAAGCTTTCTTT	TRBD1	TRBV5-1	TRBJ1-1
CAWSPGTHEKLFF	TGTGCCTGGAGCCCGGGCACGCATGAAAAACTGTTTTTT	NA	TRBV30	TRBJ1-4
CASTKRETTNEKLFF	TGTGCCAGTACCAAACGTGAGACAACTAATGAAAAACTGTTTTTT	NA	TRBV19	TRBJ1-4
CASIPQGISYNEQFF	TGTGCCAGCATTCCACAGGGGATTTCCTACAATGAGCAGTTCTTC	TRBD1	TRBV28	TRBJ2-1
CASSQDSHGYTF	TGTGCCAGCAGCCAAGACAGCCACGGCTACACCTTC	NA	TRBV3-1/TRBV3-2	TRBJ1-2